These 13 T cell receptor beta chains came from one sample sequenced in a study of neurological immune-mediated disorders. Via MiXCR, TCRdb re-called the 5' RACE reads, giving one row per CDR3 protein. The sample records about 71,000 distinct CDR3 sequences, nearly 3.5% being singletons. Sequencing was performed on PBMCs. Source of these receptors: a man aged 35-49 years with multiple sclerosis.

This clonotype has ten or more counts. The chain employs TRBV7-7 and TRBJ2-5; no reliable D call. The CDR3 contains 15 residues. V lost 2 bases and J 5 bases, leaving 15 bases between the germline ends. CDR1 SSHAT and CDR2 FNYEAQ come from the germline V gene (reference sequence). The CDR3 DNA sequence: TGTGCCAGCAGCTTAAATGTAGACTTAGGGGAGACCCAGTACTTC. Protein sequence: CASSLNVDLGETQYF.

Ten or more counts support this clonotype. The rearrangement uses TRBV5-1 and TRBJ1-1, with 8 bases that match TRBD1. The trim removed 4 bases at V and 5 bases at J, leaving 7 bases unmatched. The germline V gene has CDR1 SGHRS and CDR2 YFSETQ. The CDR3 extends over 14 amino acids. CDR3 in amino acids: CASSVDRGYTEAFF. CDR3 sequence (DNA): TGCGCCAGCAGCGTAGACAGGGGCTATACTGAAGCTTTCTTT.

The chain has TRBV14 and TRBJ1-1; a weak D match, TRBD1 (5 bases). Trimming pared 1 base from V and 6 bases from J, leaving 9 bases between. Germline V gives CDR1 SGHDN, CDR2 FVKESK. The CDR3 loop spans 13 amino acids. The CDR3 nucleotides are TGTGCCAGCAGCCAAGGAACGGGGGCTGAAGCTTTCTTT. This sequence encodes CASSQGTGAEAFF.

This clonotype was counted at least ten times. The V gene is TRBV7-2, the J gene TRBJ2-3, with D perhaps matching TRBD2 (6 bases). This CDR3 comprises 15 residues. CDR1 is SGHTA and CDR2 is FQGNSA in the germline V gene. The V and J ends lost 5 bases and 6 bases respectively, with 18 bases between them. Here the CDR3 reads CASSPASDYGDTQYF. CDR3 in DNA: TGTGCCAGCAGCCCCGCTAGCGATTATGGGGATACGCAGTATTTT.

This clonotype was observed many times. The rearrangement uses TRBV12-3 or TRBV12-4 and TRBJ1-3, with D possibly being TRBD1 (6 bases). There are 15 residues in the CDR3. V was clipped by 6 bases and J by 2 bases, with 14 bases between them. The CDR3 protein is CASRSAGTPGNTIYF. CDR3 bases: TGTGCCAGCAGATCCGCCGGGACACCTGGAAACACCATATATTTT.

Many counts were recorded for this clonotype. This chain connects TRBV18 to TRBJ2-1; D is perhaps TRBD1 (6 bases). From germline, CDR1 is KGHSH and CDR2 LQKENI. CDR3 length: 16 amino acids. V gave up 2 bases and J gave up 2 bases, with 13 bases separating them. The CDR3 DNA reads TGTGCCAGCTCACCAAGAAGGGGGAAGACCTACAATGAGCAGTTCTTC. Protein: CASSPRRGKTYNEQFF.

The table lists this clonotype with many counts. The CDR3 region has the DNA TGCGCCAGCAGCCCGTCTACAGGGACGAACACTGAAGCTTTCTTT. It translates to CASSPSTGTNTEAFF. The chain has TRBV5-1 and TRBJ1-1; D possibly corresponds to TRBD1 (6 bases). The length of the CDR3 is 15 residues. Germline CDR1 is SGHRS and CDR2 is YFSETQ. V lost 4 bases to trimming and J lost 1 base, with 14 bases between them.

This clonotype was seen ten or more times. CDR3 sequence reads: CSARGLEASYNEQFF. CDR3 coding DNA: TGCAGTGCTAGGGGTCTGGAGGCCTCCTACAATGAGCAGTTCTTC. J is TRBJ2-1 and V is TRBV20-1, with D possibly being TRBD2 (5 bases). Trimming removed 3 bases at V and 0 bases at J, with 12 bases between. Germline CDR1 and CDR2: DFQATT and SNEGSKA (reference sequence). CDR3 length: 15 residues.

Comment on this clonotype: Just one base apart from a much larger clone, this may be a read error. This chain joins TRBV3-1 and TRBJ1-1; D is ambiguous. The germline V gene has CDR1 LGHDT and CDR2 YNNKEL (reference sequence). The CDR3 consists of 15 residues. V was clipped by 4 bases and J by 1 base, with 13 bases between them. CDR3 coding DNA: TGTGCCAGCAGCCCCTGCGGGCCCGGGAACACTGAAGCTTTCTTT. Translation: CASSPCGPGNTEAFF.

This chain joins TRBV7-6 and TRBJ2-1, with 9 bases lining up with TRBD1. Germline assignment: CDR1 SGHVS and CDR2 FNYEAQ. J gave up 4 bases and V 5 bases, and 6 bases lay outside the gene matches. The length of the CDR3 is 15 residues. The CDR3 loop is CASSPRDRDYNEQFF. CDR3 nucleotides: TGTGCCAGCAGCCCCCGGGACAGGGATTACAATGAGCAGTTCTTC.

This clonotype was seen ten or more times. This chain links TRBV5-1 with TRBJ1-1; D remains unclear. The V gene's germline CDR1 is SGHRS and CDR2 YFSETQ. Deletions cut 0 bases from V and 4 bases from J, with 13 bases between. The length of the CDR3 is 15 residues. CDR3 DNA sequence: TGCGCCAGCAGCTTGGACGATCCCGCGGTCACTGAAGCTTTCTTT. Translation gives CASSLDDPAVTEAFF.

This clonotype appeared many times. This chain joins TRBV7-9 and TRBJ1-4; D perhaps matches TRBD1 (6 bases). Germline CDR1 and CDR2: SEHNR and FQNEAQ (reference sequence). Trimming left V 2 bases short and J 7 bases short, with 14 bases between. The length of the CDR3 is 15 residues. As DNA, the CDR3 is TGTGCCAGCAGCTTACGGGGGGCAGAGGGTGAAAAACTGTTTTTT. Translated: CASSLRGAEGEKLFF.

This clonotype was observed many times. The chain recombines TRBV20-1 with TRBJ1-4; D perhaps matches TRBD1 (6 bases). Germline V gene sequence: CDR1 DFQATT, CDR2 SNEGSKA (reference sequence). V lost 0 bases to trimming and J lost 7 bases, with 15 bases between them. The CDR3 sequence is 15 residues long. The CDR3 reads CSARDGRDTGEKLFF. The CDR3 region has the DNA TGCAGTGCTAGAGATGGCCGGGACACAGGTGAAAAACTGTTTTTT.